This T cell receptor (beta chain) was profiled in a study of cytomegalovirus exposure and HLA in healthy donors. Study outcomes and limitations: Listed as cytomegalovirus-associated were 164 TCR beta chains.

Sequencing was performed with immunoSEQ multiplex PCR; in TCRdb, only in-frame clones are kept and a portion is missing. The sample contains 65,000 or so clones, around 90% of which appear only once. The J segment lost 8 bases and the V segment lost 0 bases, leaving 10 bases of the junction unmatched. The V gene's germline CDR1 is LGHNA and CDR2 YNFKEQ. CDR3 length equals 16 residues. This clone was seen once. Its antigen remains unknown. This sequence originates from a woman between 18 and 29 years old in good health and CMV-seronegative. The chain has TRBV4-2 and TRBJ2-3, with TRBD2 matching 8 bases. The material sequenced was PBMCs. The CDR3 DNA sequence: TGTGCCAGCAGCCAAGATCTAAGCGGGAGAGTTGCTACGCAGTATTTT. Protein sequence: CASSQDLSGRVATQYF.